Below, 6 T cell receptor beta chains from the same sample are listed, as sequenced in a study of blood T cell repertoires in COVID-19. TCRdb keeps only in-frame clones here, not all; method: immunoSEQ multiplex PCR. The data contain 400,000 to 450,000 clones, roughly 87% of them singletons. Source material: PBMCs or T cells enriched from blood (not recorded which). The source of these receptors is a man aged 18 to 30 who had recovered from COVID-19.

CDR3 amino acids: CASSQDWARNYGYTF. The DNA of the CDR3 is TGCGCCAGCAGCCAAGATTGGGCCAGGAACTATGGCTACACCTTC. The V call is TRBV4-1, the J call TRBJ1-2, with D unclear. The V end was cut by 0 bases, the J end by 2 bases, with 10 bases between. The CDR3 contains 15 residues. The germline V gene encodes CDR1 MGHRA and CDR2 YSYEKL.

This clone was seen only once. The gene calls are TRBV30 and TRBJ2-3, with D possibly being TRBD2 (6 bases). Germline V gene data show CDR1 as GTSNPN and CDR2 as SVGIG (reference sequence). V was trimmed by 3 bases and J by 0 bases, leaving 13 bases between them. The CDR3 contains 15 residues. The CDR3 DNA sequence: TGTGCCTGGAGCCGCGGGATTTCCAGCACAGATACGCAGTATTTT. Translating it yields CAWSRGISSTDTQYF.

V gene TRBV10-3 combines with J gene TRBJ1-3; TRBD1 is a possible D gene (5 bases). This CDR3 is 15 amino acids long. The V gene's germline CDR1 is ENHRY and CDR2 SYGVKD. V gave up 3 bases and J gave up 0 bases, with 9 bases separating them. CDR3: CAISEQASSGNTIYF. The CDR3 DNA is TGTGCCATCAGTGAACAGGCCAGCTCTGGAAACACCATATATTTT.

The J gene is TRBJ1-2, the V gene TRBV4-1, with a tentative D call TRBD1 (5 bases). The CDR3 totals 13 residues. With 0 bases removed from V and 8 bases from J, the gap between germline ends came to 10 bases. Germline loops: CDR1 MGHRA, CDR2 YSYEKL. The CDR3: CASSQETGAGYTF. As DNA, the CDR3 is TGCGCCAGCAGCCAAGAAACAGGTGCCGGCTACACCTTC.

V gene TRBV18 combines with J gene TRBJ2-2; unclear D gene. The V gene lost 2 bases and the J gene lost 0 bases, with 10 bases spanning the gap. This CDR3 has 16 residues. Per germline, CDR1 KGHSH and CDR2 LQKENI. CDR3 sequence reads: CASSPRNRANTGELFF. CDR3 bases: TGTGCCAGCTCACCAAGAAACAGAGCGAACACCGGGGAGCTGTTTTTT.

The chain joins TRBV14 to TRBJ2-7; 9 bases are shared with TRBD2. Germline lookup yields CDR1 SGHDN and CDR2 FVKESK. This CDR3 comprises 14 residues. V trimming: 4 bases; J trimming: 6 bases; junction bases outside the gene matches: 7. CDR3 nucleotides: TGTGCCAGCAGCCCGGTAGCGGGAGTCACCGAGCAGTACTTC. It specifies CASSPVAGVTEQYF.